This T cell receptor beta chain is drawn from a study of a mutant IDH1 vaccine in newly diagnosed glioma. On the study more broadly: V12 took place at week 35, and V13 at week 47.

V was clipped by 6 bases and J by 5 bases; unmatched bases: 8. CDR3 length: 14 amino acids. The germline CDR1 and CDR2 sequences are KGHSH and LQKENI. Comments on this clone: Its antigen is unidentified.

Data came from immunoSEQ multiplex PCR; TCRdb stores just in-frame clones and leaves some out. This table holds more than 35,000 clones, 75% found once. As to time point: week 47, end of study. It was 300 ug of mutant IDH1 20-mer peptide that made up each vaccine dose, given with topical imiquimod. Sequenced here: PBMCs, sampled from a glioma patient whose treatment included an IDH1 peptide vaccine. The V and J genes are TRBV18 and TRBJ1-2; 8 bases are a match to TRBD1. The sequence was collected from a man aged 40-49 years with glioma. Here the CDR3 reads CASSKGQDPYGYTF. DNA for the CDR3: TGTGCCAGCTCCAAGGGACAGGACCCGTATGGCTACACCTTC.